Listed here is a single T cell receptor beta chain. Its matching antigen is unknown. The sample belongs to a study of T cells in narcolepsy. Study-level findings and limits: Reportedly, autoreactive clonotypes were serially detected in patients' blood but not controls'.

The CDR3 extends over 12 amino acids. Germline CDR1 and CDR2: KGHSH and LQKENI. The germline V and J ends were trimmed by 7 bases and 4 bases, with 10 bases remaining between them. Clones were read by immunoSEQ multiplex PCR, and TCRdb kept only the in-frame ones, dropping some. The sample yields tens of thousands of clones, approximately 80% seen once. V usage is TRBV18 and J usage is TRBJ1-2; TRBD1 might be the D (5 bases). Sequencing was done on a sample of CD45RA- memory CD4+ T cells from PBMCs. The TCR sequence derives from a human donor with narcolepsy. CDR3 region: CASLQDGYGYTF. The CDR3, as DNA: TGTGCCAGCTTACAGGATGGCTATGGCTACACCTTC.